This TCR beta chain appears in the sequencing data of a study of cytomegalovirus exposure and HLA in healthy donors (TCRdb year 2017). Describing the broader study: An earlier analysis of roughly 500 of the donors reported 276 Gb of sequence data and roughly 120 million unique TCR beta sequences obtained from approximately 180 million T cells. Approximately 300 gigabases of sequencing data and tens of millions of unique TCR sequences were included in an early release covering about 700 HLA-typed donors. Among the approximately 400 genotyped donors, under 90% belonged to the genetic ancestry cluster associated with self-reported Caucasian donors. The study was designed to test whether signatures of past pathogen exposure could be identified by cataloging public T cell receptors. The study profiled the T cell repertoires of 500 to 800 subjects by immunosequencing and related them to cytomegalovirus serostatus. Along with the approximately 670-subject first cohort, a separate validation cohort of more than 90 different subjects was used. To predict cytomegalovirus infection status, the study brought together high-throughput TCR immunosequencing, statistical association of individual TCRs with disease status, and machine learning. A later analysis re-analyzed previously published TCR beta repertoires from 500 to 700 donors and added high-resolution HLA genotyping to study TCR occurrence patterns. The later analysis used no new phenotypic data to find candidate immune exposures, relying instead on TCR beta sequences and their occurrence across donors. To decide whether each TCR beta V gene segment behaved as functional or pseudogenic, an earlier analysis of 587 of the donors relied on high-throughput TCR beta sequencing. Alongside the repertoire data, information on donor age, sex, ethnicity and CMV serostatus was compiled. A later genetic analysis used genome-wide SNP genotypes for 398 of the 666 donors, treating that subset as a discovery cohort. Every repertoire in the discovery cohort had been generated on one and the same sequencing platform. Both class I and class II loci were covered by HLA typing, at four-digit resolution. The number of donors typed differed by locus, with about 629-630 for A, B, C, DRB1 and DQB1, approximately 500 for DQA1, 600 to 610 for DPA1, and under 490 for DPB1. Because of strong linkage in the cohort, roughly five DR-DQ haplotypes were treated as single units for association and clustering. Across around 400 genotyped donors of the cohort, an average of about 240,000 unique TCR beta nucleotide sequences per donor were sequenced, and approximately 17% of those sequences were non-productive.

Libraries were prepared through the immunoSEQ multiplex PCR assay. For the multiplex PCR, a mixture combining 60 forward primers for TCR Vbeta segments and 13 reverse primers for TCR Jbeta segments was used. The CDR3 region of rearranged TCR beta genes was amplified from genomic DNA by a multiplex PCR assay. On the Illumina HiSeq System, the amplified TCR beta libraries were sequenced as 87-base-pair reads. Turning to the authors' computational methods: Across the roughly 600 repertoires, a later analysis counted about 81 million unique TCR beta chains, roughly 11 million of which were shared by at least two donors. A nearest-neighbor algorithm error-corrected the raw reads and collapsed the reads into unique sequences, merging closely related sequences to remove PCR and sequencing errors. Alignment of CDR3 sequences to IMGT reference sequences was used to assign V, D and J gene segments. For a sequence to be retained, at least a six-nucleotide match to both a V gene segment and a J gene segment was required. A rearrangement was called productive if the CDR3 had no stop codons and remained in frame with V and J, and every other rearrangement was called non-productive. CDR3 was defined by IMGT convention, running from the second conserved V-encoded cysteine to the conserved J-encoded phenylalanine. The earlier analysis of 500 to 600 of the donors excluded sequences that lacked an unambiguous match to a single V gene segment. An earlier analysis of several hundred of the donors called V segments functional above 56.7% productive rearrangements and segregating when the between-donor standard deviation exceeded 5%. A statistical classification framework was built to diagnose cytomegalovirus status from the catalog of TCR beta chain sequences. A later analysis assigned V and J genes by comparing TCR nucleotide sequences with IMGT/GENE-DB human TR gene sequences. Using the TCRdist pipeline, a later analysis assigned CDR3 sequences along with most-parsimonious VDJ recombination scenarios. In a later analysis, every TCR beta chain was defined by the combination of its CDR3 amino acid sequence and its V-gene family, and reads without a unique V-gene family were dropped. A later analysis removed 550 to 700 highly shared, low-generation-probability nucleotide sequences to deal with suspected cross-contamination and a sequencing artifact. A later analysis calculated a clonal expansion index for each public chain from normalized within-repertoire ranks of inferred template counts. Generation probabilities in a later analysis came from a VDJ recombination model fitted to out-of-frame rearrangements, and those results were checked against IGoR. In a later analysis, hypergeometric tests were used to score TCR-TCR, TCR-HLA and TCR-CMV co-occurrence, with a repertoire-size bias correction applied to TCR pairs. To estimate false discovery rates, a later analysis permuted the HLA or CMV assignments 20 times. In a later analysis, co-occurring TCRs were grouped with DBSCAN, and TCRdist sequence similarity was added when clustering was performed within HLA-allele-positive subsets. Co-occurrence clustering excluded repertoires with fewer than 30,000 or more than 120,000 public chains, plus five with anomalous nucleotide sharing. Not all clones reach the TCRdb copy of this immuneACCESS table, which keeps in-frame sequences only. Checked studies attribute under half of the gap to unresolved V genes and leave the rest unexplained. From that table come the V and J calls and clone size; the DNA was used to work out D and trimming. The sample table contains approximately 54,000 clones; only one count was recorded for approximately 81% of them. The ten largest clones add up to around 3.3% of the sample.

The cohort comprised 670 or so healthy bone marrow donors. Cohort members were all nominally healthy when sampled, although unrecorded immune exposures were likely present. The donor was CMV seronegative and was included in the group of around 320 seronegative cohort members. A peripheral blood sample was collected from each donor, and TCR beta sequencing was performed on peripheral blood mononuclear cells. Genomic DNA extraction from the blood cell samples was performed with the Qiagen DNeasy Blood Extraction Kit. This clone was seen once. Its cognate antigen has yet to be identified. Base qualities are not at hand, and no much larger clone is one base apart. The study at large found these results: In an earlier analysis of 587 of the donors, most TCR beta V segments were observed in productive rearrangements about 90% or about 30% of the time, broadly matching IMGT annotations. V-gene and J-gene trimming of TCR beta chains was associated with a missense DCLRE1C variant in a later genetic analysis, and the association was replicated in an independent cohort. In both the original and validation cohorts, the classifier was reported to diagnose cytomegalovirus status with high specificity and sensitivity. Compared with the approximately 710-donor mean, donors in an Asian-associated ancestry cluster had fewer N-insertions in productive TCRs, according to a later genetic analysis. The authors suggested that the approach could potentially be extended to other disease states and immunological phenotypes. Presence/absence analyses assumed roughly uniform sequencing depth across donors, an assumption that may not hold. Linkage disequilibrium might explain the correlated functional status among segregating V segments, but an unknown experimental factor could not be excluded. A later analysis found that most CMV-associated TCR beta chains appeared HLA-restricted, with HLA associations seemingly driven largely by CMV exposure. The study gave a list of 150 to 200 TCR beta chains associated with cytomegalovirus. CMV serostatus was the only immune exposure information available for the cohort. This cohort had only TCR beta chains sequenced, and the lack of alpha or paired-chain data limited which features could be detected. The earlier analysis of approximately 590 of the donors excluded 15 to 20 rarely observed V segments, including chromosome 9 orphons, because counts were too low. According to a later analysis, parvovirus B19, influenza, CMV and Epstein-Barr virus appeared linked to several top co-occurrence clusters. When HLA alleles, especially DR and DQ, strongly co-occurred, TCR associations were difficult to assign to individual alleles. Because some donors lacked HLA typing at each locus, the association tests relied only on the typed subset. According to a later analysis, TCR association rates differed among HLA loci, with DRB1 alleles showing the most associated TCRs and HLA-C alleles showing the fewest. Compared with equally common non-associated chains, HLA-associated TCR beta chains in a later analysis were more clonally expanded and had lower generation probabilities. While some public TCRs were present in many individuals, most TCR sequences turned up only very rarely across donors. In vitro tests confirmed that a few of the cytomegalovirus-associated TCR beta chains recognize cytomegalovirus antigens. At a false discovery rate of 0.05, a later analysis linked about 17,000 TCR beta sequences to specific HLA alleles. A cluster of highly shared sequence variants was judged likely to represent a technical artifact of the sequencing pipeline. A further reported finding was that TCR beta sequences accurately predicted the HLA-A and HLA-B alleles for most subjects in the first cohort.

Sequences were obtained from PBMCs. This TCR derives from a woman aged 18-30 years in good health and CMV-seronegative.

The DNA sequence is as follows: TGTGCCAGCATCCCACTAGCGGCCAACAATGAGCAGTTCTTC. The translation is CASIPLAANNEQFF. The sequence joins TRBV6-6 to TRBJ2-1; 8 bases in between match TRBD2. Inclusive of the bounding cysteine and phenylalanine, the CDR3 is 14 residues long. CDR3 DNA is the only sequence kept; it has 42 bases, read in frame from the first base. Via the germline V gene (reference sequence), CDR1 is MNHNY and CDR2 SVGAGI. The germline V and J ends show losses of 7 bases and 5 bases respectively, and no gene match explains 7 bases of the junction.